Listed below are T cell receptor beta chains from one sample, sequenced in a study of T cells in tuberculosis. Data came from immunoSEQ multiplex PCR; TCRdb stores just in-frame clones and leaves some out. The sample consists of around 33,000 clones, around 90% of them appearing once. Sequenced material: PBMCs. The source of these receptors is a donor aged 10-30 years with latent tuberculosis or without tuberculosis infection. Some clones in this sample may be carry-over from other donors' samples. Both conserved end residues are part of each CDR3. D genes are given only for firm matches. Part of the rows lack a size; the others show once, few, many or a class for expanded clones.

v_gene: TRBV7-9; d_gene: -; abundance: -; j_gene: TRBJ1-2; CDR3aa: CASSLGANLNYGYTF; CDR3nt: TGTGCCAGCAGCTTAGGGGCGAACCTTAACTATGGCTACACCTTC
v_gene: TRBV2; d_gene: TRBD1; abundance: once; j_gene: TRBJ1-1; CDR3aa: CASSPHRGGIPTEAFF; CDR3nt: TGTGCCAGCAGCCCACACAGGGGAGGAATCCCCACTGAAGCTTTCTTT
v_gene: TRBV27; d_gene: -; abundance: -; j_gene: TRBJ2-7; CDR3aa: CASSYGTPHTYEQYF; CDR3nt: TGTGCCAGCAGTTACGGGACACCCCATACCTACGAGCAGTACTTC
v_gene: TRBV7-8; d_gene: -; abundance: -; j_gene: TRBJ1-4; CDR3aa: CASSTRPGVTNEKLFF; CDR3nt: TGTGCCAGCAGCACCCGCCCCGGGGTAACTAATGAAAAACTGTTTTTT
v_gene: TRBV6-5; d_gene: -; abundance: -; j_gene: TRBJ1-5; CDR3aa: CASSRKWGVNQPQHF; CDR3nt: TGTGCCAGCAGTCGTAAATGGGGGGTCAATCAGCCCCAGCATTTT
v_gene: TRBV29-1; d_gene: TRBD1; abundance: -; j_gene: TRBJ2-6; CDR3aa: CSPSSRGPGANVLTF; CDR3nt: TGCAGCCCCTCATCCAGGGGGCCTGGGGCCAACGTCCTGACTTTC
v_gene: TRBV2; d_gene: -; abundance: -; j_gene: TRBJ2-7; CDR3aa: CASRSSYEQYF; CDR3nt: TGTGCCAGCAGGAGCTCCTACGAGCAGTACTTC
v_gene: TRBV4-1; d_gene: TRBD2; abundance: -; j_gene: TRBJ2-2; CDR3aa: CASSHAVAGGPTGELFF; CDR3nt: TGCGCCAGCAGCCACGCCGTAGCGGGGGGCCCCACCGGGGAGCTGTTTTTT
v_gene: TRBV7-6; d_gene: TRBD2; abundance: -; j_gene: TRBJ2-7; CDR3aa: CASSQNVLAGVQEQYF; CDR3nt: TGTGCCAGCAGCCAGAACGTCCTAGCGGGAGTTCAAGAGCAGTACTTC
v_gene: TRBV7-9; d_gene: TRBD2; abundance: -; j_gene: TRBJ2-1; CDR3aa: CASSLSAGSTPMFF; CDR3nt: TGTGCCAGCAGCTTATCAGCGGGGAGTACTCCAATGTTCTTC